This T cell receptor (beta chain) emerged from a study of T cell responses to AZD1222 COVID-19 vaccine. V lost 2 bases and J 5 bases, leaving 12 bases between the germline ends. CDR3 length: 14 amino acids. CDR1 is SGHAT, CDR2 FQNNGV, per germline. Analyses pooled second doses at about 4 or about 12 weeks. Only one count was recorded for this clone. This table comes from immunoSEQ multiplex PCR, and its TCRdb copy is limited to in-frame clones, with some not included. The table records roughly 150,000 clones, 92% of them present only once. This chain joins TRBV11-2 and TRBJ1-1; tentative D call: TRBD1 (5 bases). Specimen: peripheral blood, collected 28 days after the second AZD1222 dose. The receptor was isolated from an adult who received the AZD1222 COVID-19 vaccine. The CDR3 is CASSLLRDGTEAFF. CDR3 bases: TGTGCCAGCAGCTTACTCAGGGATGGGACTGAAGCTTTCTTT.